In its sample, the clone carrying this T cell receptor beta chain was seen once. The sample has other DNA sequences that encode this CDR3 too. CDR1 and CDR2 (germline): MNHEY, SMNVEV (reference sequence). The CDR3 covers 15 residues. V shed 0 bases and J shed 7 bases, with 10 bases lying between them. This specimen belongs to a study of blood T cell repertoires in COVID-19. TCRdb's copy holds only in-frame clones and misses some; the assay was immunoSEQ multiplex PCR. The table records around 300,000 clones, approximately 90% of them present only once. The V and J genes are TRBV27 and TRBJ1-6; tentatively, D is TRBD1 (5 bases). This clonotype originated in a woman aged 25 to 39 with COVID-19, enrolled during active disease. Sequencing input: peripheral blood. In DNA, the CDR3 is TGTGCCAGCAGTTTATCGCAGGGAAGGAATTCACCCCTCCACTTT. Translating gives CASSLSQGRNSPLHF.